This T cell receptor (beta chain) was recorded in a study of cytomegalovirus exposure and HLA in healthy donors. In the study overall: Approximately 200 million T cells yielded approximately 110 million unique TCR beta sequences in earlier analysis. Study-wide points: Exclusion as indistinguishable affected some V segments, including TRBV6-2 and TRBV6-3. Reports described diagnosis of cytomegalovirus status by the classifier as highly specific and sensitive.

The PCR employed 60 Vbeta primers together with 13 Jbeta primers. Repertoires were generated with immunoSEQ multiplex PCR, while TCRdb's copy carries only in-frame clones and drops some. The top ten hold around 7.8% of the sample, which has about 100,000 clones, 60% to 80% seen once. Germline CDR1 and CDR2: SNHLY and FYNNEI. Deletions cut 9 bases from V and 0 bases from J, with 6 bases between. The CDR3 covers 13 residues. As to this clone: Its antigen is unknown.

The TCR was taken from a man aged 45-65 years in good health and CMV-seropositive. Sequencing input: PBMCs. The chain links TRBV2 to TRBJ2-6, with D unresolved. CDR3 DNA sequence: TGTGCCAGGGTAGACTCTGGGGCCAACGTCCTGACTTTC. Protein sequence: CARVDSGANVLTF.